Shown below are 23 T cell receptor beta chains from a single sample sequenced in a study of cytomegalovirus exposure and HLA in healthy donors. Vbeta (60) and Jbeta (13) primers were used in the PCR. Method: immunoSEQ multiplex PCR; TCRdb's copy keeps in-frame clones and lacks some. The repertoire includes 100,000 or so clones, 65% to 75% of them detected once, and around 1.9% sits in the top ten. The specimen was PBMCs. These receptors all come from a man aged 25-45 years in good health and CMV-seronegative.

This clone was picked up a small number of times. V is TRBV6-1 and J is TRBJ1-1; tentatively, D is TRBD1 (5 bases). V gave up 2 bases and J gave up 1 base, with 11 bases separating them. The CDR3 consists of 15 residues. Germline CDR1 is MNHNS and CDR2 is SASEGT. CDR3 sequence: CASSEWEGANTEAFF. DNA of the CDR3: TGTGCCAGCAGTGAATGGGAAGGGGCGAACACTGAAGCTTTCTTT.

The gene calls are TRBV27 and TRBJ1-5, with a weak D call TRBD1 (5 bases). The CDR3 extends over 12 amino acids. Germline V lookup: CDR1 MNHEY, CDR2 SMNVEV (reference sequence). The V end lost 4 bases, the J end lost 6 bases, and 7 bases lay between the germline ends. DNA for the CDR3: TGTGCCAGCAGTTCAGGGTTTCAGCCCCAGCATTTT. It specifies CASSSGFQPQHF.

This sequence joins TRBV5-4 and TRBJ2-2; 11 nucleotides match TRBD2. The CDR3 consists of 17 residues. J gave up 0 bases and V 3 bases, and 4 bases lay outside the gene matches. The germline CDR1 and CDR2 sequences are SGHNT and YYREEE (reference sequence). The CDR3 reads CASSWLAGGANTGELFF. CDR3 bases: TGTGCCAGCAGCTGGCTAGCGGGGGGCGCGAACACCGGGGAGCTGTTTTTT.

This chain joins TRBV4-1 and TRBJ1-2; 10 bases match TRBD1. Germline CDR1 and CDR2: MGHRA and YSYEKL. The J segment lost 3 bases and the V segment lost 2 bases, leaving 3 bases of the junction unmatched. This CDR3 comprises 15 residues. The CDR3 here is CASSQPGQGYYGYTF. CDR3 coding DNA: TGCGCCAGCAGCCAACCGGGACAGGGGTACTATGGCTACACCTTC.

DNA of the CDR3: TGTGCCAGAAGCTCCCGGGACAGGGGGGCAGAGACCCAGTACTTC. Protein product: CARSSRDRGAETQYF. This chain uses TRBV5-3 with TRBJ2-5; 11 nucleotides agree with TRBD1. TRBV5-3 is noted as an ORF with a role that remains uncertain. The V segment lost 3 bases and the J segment 4 bases; nucleotides outside the gene matches: 5. The CDR3 is 15 residues long.

The chain combines TRBV2 with TRBJ2-3; 10 bases agree with TRBD2. Germline V gives CDR1 SNHLY, CDR2 FYNNEI. This CDR3 region has 14 residues. The V gene end was trimmed by 8 bases and the J gene end by 6 bases; junction bases not matched to a gene: 8. The CDR3 sequence: CASGVTSGTDTQYF. In DNA, the CDR3 is TGTGCCAGCGGGGTAACTAGCGGGACTGATACGCAGTATTTT.

This clone was seen a handful of times. CDR3 residues: CSAARQGTNYGYTF. For the CDR3, the DNA is TGCAGCGCCGCAAGACAGGGAACTAACTATGGCTACACCTTC. The genes are TRBV29-1 and TRBJ1-2; 7 bases line up with TRBD1. V trimming: 7 bases; J trimming: 0 bases; junction bases outside the gene matches: 8. The CDR3 is 14 residues long. The germline gives CDR1 SQVTM, CDR2 ANQGSEA. The entire variable domain, with the rest obtained from reference TRBV29-1 and TRBJ1-2, is as follows: SAVISQKPSRDICQRGTSLTIQCQVDSQVTMMFWYRQQPGQSLTLIATANQGSEATYESGFVIDKFPISRPNLTFSTLTVSNMSPEDSSIYLCSAARQGTNYGYTFGSGTRLTVV.

V gene TRBV7-9 combines with J gene TRBJ2-7; 7 bases are shared with TRBD2. Germline assignment: CDR1 SEHNR and CDR2 FQNEAQ (reference sequence). There are 15 residues in the CDR3. Trimming took 3 bases from V and 3 from J; bases not matched to a gene: 8. The CDR3 DNA reads as TGTGCCAGCAGCTTCCCTGATGGGGAGGGCTACGAGCAGTACTTC. Residues: CASSFPDGEGYEQYF.

The chain employs TRBV5-5 and TRBJ1-1; D is ambiguous. Between the trimmed V and J ends, which lost 0 bases and 5 bases, there was a span of 8 bases. CDR3 size: 13 residues. Germline V lookup: CDR1 SGHKS, CDR2 YYEKEE (reference sequence). CDR3 protein: CASSLAGRTEAFF. CDR3 nucleotides: TGTGCCAGCAGCTTGGCGGGGAGGACTGAAGCTTTCTTT.

The gene calls are TRBV2 and TRBJ1-1, with D possibly being TRBD1 (6 bases). Trimming took 7 bases from V and 3 from J, leaving 21 bases between them. Germline assignment: CDR1 SNHLY and CDR2 FYNNEI. This CDR3 comprises 16 residues. The CDR3 coding sequence is TGTGCCAGCATCCGTCCTTCGGGGGGCAACGACACTGAAGCTTTCTTT. It codes for CASIRPSGGNDTEAFF. The entire variable domain, with the rest obtained from reference TRBV2 and TRBJ1-1, is as follows: EPEVTQTPSHQVTQMGQEVILRCVPISNHLYFYWYRQILGQKVEFLVSFYNNEISEKSEIFDDQFSVERPDGSNFTLKIRSTKLEDSAMYFCASIRPSGGNDTEAFFGQGTRLTVV.

In DNA form, the CDR3 reads TGTGCCAGTAGTATGGGACAGGGTACCCCCTCTAGGAGTCAGCCCCAGCATTTT. Protein sequence: CASSMGQGTPSRSQPQHF. The chain recombines TRBV19 with TRBJ1-5; 9 nucleotides agree with TRBD1. CDR3 length: 18 amino acids. V lost 3 bases to trimming and J lost 6 bases; unmatched junction nucleotides: 15. Germline V CDR1 and CDR2: LNHDA, SQIVND (reference sequence).

The rearrangement links TRBV20-1 to TRBJ2-7; D is unclear. This CDR3 region has 11 residues. CDR1 DFQATT and CDR2 SNEGSKA come from the germline V gene (reference sequence). V was cut by 3 bases and J by 5 bases, with 8 bases left in between. CDR3 sequence: CSASSGHEQYF. DNA of the CDR3: TGCAGTGCTAGTTCGGGTCACGAGCAGTACTTC.

DNA of the CDR3: TGTGCCAGCAGCCTTAACTCAAACCCCTACGAGCAGTACTTC. Translating gives CASSLNSNPYEQYF. V and J are TRBV11-2 and TRBJ2-7; no reliable D call. Germline CDR1 reads SGHAT; CDR2 reads FQNNGV. V lost 5 bases to trimming and J lost 2 bases, with 13 bases between them. The CDR3 sequence is 14 residues long.

The V call is TRBV29-1, the J call TRBJ1-5; TRBD1 aligns across 8 bases. The CDR3 covers 13 residues. CDR1 and CDR2 (germline): SQVTM, ANQGSEA. V lost 7 bases and J lost 1; bases outside the gene matches: 3. The CDR3 loop reads CSATGGSNQPQHF. The DNA for the CDR3 is TGCAGCGCCACAGGGGGGAGCAATCAGCCCCAGCATTTT.

There are a few counts of this clone. V usage is TRBV27 and J usage is TRBJ1-1, with 7 bases that match TRBD1. The CDR3 has 18 amino acids. V lost 6 bases and J lost 0; bases outside the gene matches: 16. Per germline, CDR1 MNHEY and CDR2 SMNVEV (reference sequence). The CDR3 protein is CASRPDRALGNMNTEAFF. In nucleotides, the CDR3 is TGTGCCAGCAGACCAGACAGGGCCCTAGGGAATATGAACACTGAAGCTTTCTTT.

This chain joins TRBV25-1 and TRBJ2-1; D unresolved. Trimming shortened V by 5 bases and J by 2 bases, and 10 bases separated the two germline ends. The CDR3 is made up of 14 amino acids. The germline V gene has CDR1 MGHDK and CDR2 SYGVNS. CDR3 residues: CASSFGRPYNEQFF. In DNA form, the CDR3 reads TGTGCCAGCAGTTTCGGCAGGCCCTACAATGAGCAGTTCTTC.

The table lists this clone with a few counts. The rearrangement links TRBV15 to TRBJ1-1; 8 bases fit TRBD1. Germline V gene lookup returns CDR1 LNHNV and CDR2 YYDKDF (reference sequence). The CDR3 runs 14 residues. Trimming at V came to 4 bases and at J to 3 bases, leaving 4 bases not matched to a gene. CDR3 region: CATSTRQGYTEAFF. CDR3 sequence (DNA): TGTGCCACCAGCACGAGACAGGGGTACACTGAAGCTTTCTTT.

This chain connects TRBV14 to TRBJ2-3, with D unclear. Germline V lookup: CDR1 SGHDN, CDR2 FVKESK. Trimming shortened V by 3 bases and J by 3 bases, and 7 bases separated the two germline ends. The CDR3 has 13 residues. CDR3: CASSQYRTDTQYF. The CDR3 nucleotides are TGTGCCAGCAGCCAGTATAGAACAGATACGCAGTATTTT. Supplemented by reference TRBV14 and TRBJ2-3, the full variable domain reads EAGVTQFPSHSVIEKGQTVTLRCDPISGHDNLYWYRRVMGKEIKFLLHFVKESKQDESGMPNNRFLAERTGGTYSTLKVQPAELEDSGVYFCASSQYRTDTQYFGPGTRLTVL.

V usage is TRBV27 and J usage is TRBJ2-1, with 8 bases aligning to TRBD1. This CDR3 region has 15 residues. With V trimmed by 5 bases and J by 8 bases, 11 bases remained unmatched. The V gene's germline CDR1 is MNHEY and CDR2 SMNVEV (reference sequence). The CDR3 here is CASSPLGQGLDEQFF. For the CDR3, the DNA is TGTGCCAGCAGTCCGCTAGGACAGGGTCTGGATGAGCAGTTCTTC.

This clone was detected only once. The chain is built from TRBV7-2 and TRBJ2-7; 12 positions match TRBD1. Germline V gene data show CDR1 as SGHTA and CDR2 as FQGNSA. The CDR3 runs to 15 residues. J was trimmed by 3 bases and V by 5 bases; bases with no gene match: 5. The CDR3 DNA is TGTGCCAGCAGCCCGGGGACAGGGGGCTTCTACGAGCAGTACTTC. Translating it yields CASSPGTGGFYEQYF.

This chain connects TRBV4-1 to TRBJ1-2; tentatively, D is TRBD1 (6 bases). The CDR3 loop spans 15 amino acids. V lost 2 bases to trimming and J lost 6 bases, with 16 bases between them. CDR1 and CDR2 (germline): MGHRA, YSYEKL. This CDR3 is CASSQTGSRLDGYTF. CDR3 nucleotide sequence: TGCGCCAGCAGCCAAACAGGGTCGAGACTTGATGGCTACACCTTC.

J is TRBJ1-1 and V is TRBV10-2, with 9 bases fitting TRBD1. Trimming removed 6 bases from V and 10 bases from J; junction bases left unmatched: 6. The CDR3 runs to 12 residues. Germline V gene data show CDR1 as WSHSY and CDR2 as SAAADI. The CDR3 reads CASSGKDRGAFF. The CDR3 nucleotides are TGCGCCAGCAGCGGCAAGGACAGGGGAGCTTTCTTT.

The chain carries TRBV4-2 and TRBJ2-3; D possibly corresponds to TRBD2 (6 bases). This CDR3 is 14 amino acids long. Looked up from germline, CDR1 is LGHNA and CDR2 is YNFKEQ. Trimming shortened V by 4 bases and J by 2 bases, and 10 bases separated the two germline ends. The CDR3 reads CASSRTIFTDTQYF. The CDR3, as DNA: TGTGCCAGCAGCCGGACTATTTTCACAGATACGCAGTATTTT.